One and the same sample provided the 19 T cell receptor beta chains below, sequenced in a study of CD8 T cells in Susac syndrome. An amount of RNA that ranged from roughly 0.45 to 1 ug was reverse transcribed with random hexamers. MiXCR, applied by TCRdb to the immunoSEQ multiplex PCR reads, yields one record per CDR3 protein. The data contain about 240,000 distinct CDR3 sequences, about 96% of them singletons. Sequencing used CD4+ T cells from PBMCs. These receptors originate from a human donor with Susac syndrome.

The V call is TRBV29-1, the J call TRBJ2-7; TRBD1 matches at 7 bases. The CDR3 has 12 residues. Germline V lookup: CDR1 SQVTM, CDR2 ANQGSEA. Unmatched junction bases numbered 2, after V lost 6 bases and J lost 0 bases. This chain's CDR3 is CSVGTVSYEQYF. In DNA form, the CDR3 reads TGCAGCGTCGGGACAGTCTCCTACGAGCAGTACTTC.

The chain carries TRBV6-5 and TRBJ2-7; 10 bases are shared with TRBD2. CDR3 size: 14 residues. From germline, CDR1 is MNHEY and CDR2 SVGAGI. The trim removed 5 bases at V and 2 bases at J, leaving 3 bases unmatched. The CDR3 DNA reads TGTGCCAGCAGTCTAGCGGGAGCAGCCTACGAGCAGTACTTC. It yields the protein CASSLAGAAYEQYF.

The chain uses TRBV7-9 and TRBJ2-1; 11 bases are a match to TRBD2. The CDR3 is 16 residues long. J gave up 4 bases and V 3 bases, and 5 bases lay outside the gene matches. Germline CDR1 and CDR2: SEHNR and FQNEAQ (reference sequence). CDR3 DNA sequence: TGTGCCAGCAGCTTCACCGGGACTAGCGGATACAATGAGCAGTTCTTC. Its translation: CASSFTGTSGYNEQFF.

The V call is TRBV30, the J call TRBJ2-1; TRBD2 aligns across 11 bases. The CDR3 is 18 amino acids. Germline lookup yields CDR1 GTSNPN and CDR2 SVGIG (reference sequence). J lost 7 bases, V lost 3 bases, and 17 bases had no gene match. The DNA for the CDR3 is TGTGCCTGGAGCAGGGGGATAGCGGGAGGGCCTTCCCGTAATGAGCAGTTCTTC. Residues: CAWSRGIAGGPSRNEQFF.

The gene calls are TRBV29-1 and TRBJ2-1; D call uncertain. The germline gives CDR1 SQVTM, CDR2 ANQGSEA. Between the trimmed V and J ends, which lost 4 bases and 5 bases, there was a span of 12 bases. The CDR3 extends over 13 amino acids. Here the CDR3 DNA reads TGCAGCGTTGTAAAATTAGGTCACAATGAGCAGTTCTTC. Protein: CSVVKLGHNEQFF.

CDR3 region: CASSLFEGTGELFF. The CDR3 nucleotides read TGTGCCAGCAGCTTATTTGAGGGGACCGGGGAGCTGTTTTTT. The rearrangement joins TRBV7-9 to TRBJ2-2; D possibly uses TRBD1 or TRBD2 (5 bases each). This CDR3 is 14 amino acids long. V was cut by 2 bases and J by 5 bases, with 9 bases left in between. Germline values: CDR1 SEHNR, CDR2 FQNEAQ (reference sequence).

The rearrangement uses TRBV29-1 and TRBJ2-3, with D unresolved. Between the trimmed V and J ends, which lost 6 bases and 4 bases, there was a span of 20 bases. The CDR3 runs to 15 residues. CDR1 and CDR2 from the germline V gene are SQVTM and ANQGSEA. The CDR3 here is CSVLRRLMGADTQYF. The CDR3 coding sequence is TGCAGCGTCCTCCGGCGCCTCATGGGCGCAGATACGCAGTATTTT.

V usage is TRBV6-5 and J usage is TRBJ1-5; the match to TRBD1 covers 7 bases. The CDR3 totals 16 residues. V was pared by 2 bases and J by 0 bases, with 4 bases of the junction left unmatched. CDR1 is MNHEY, CDR2 SVGAGI, per germline. The DNA of the CDR3 is TGTGCCAGCAGTTACCGGACAGGCGGTAGCAATCAGCCCCAGCATTTT. Its translation: CASSYRTGGSNQPQHF.

V gene TRBV12-3 or TRBV12-4 combines with J gene TRBJ2-6; unclear D gene. The CDR3 runs to 14 residues. With 6 bases removed from V and 0 bases from J, the gap between germline ends came to 6 bases. As DNA, the CDR3 is TGTGCCAGCAGCTGGGACTCTGGGGCCAACGTCCTGACTTTC. It specifies CASSWDSGANVLTF.

The chain couples TRBV12-5 to TRBJ2-7; D is possibly TRBD1 (6 bases). The germline gives CDR1 LGHNT, CDR2 FRNRAP. V was clipped by 2 bases and J by 3 bases, with 11 bases between them. This CDR3 is built from 14 residues. The CDR3 DNA follows: TGTGCTAGTGGTTTGCCTCGGGACATCTACGAGCAGTACTTC. It specifies CASGLPRDIYEQYF.

The chain links TRBV20-1 to TRBJ2-3; D remains ambiguous. Trimming removed 6 bases at V and 4 bases at J, with 8 bases between. This CDR3 has 11 amino acids. Germline-derived CDR1 and CDR2 are DFQATT and SNEGSKA (reference sequence). DNA for the CDR3: TGCAGTGCGCTTCGTCCAGATACGCAGTATTTT. It specifies CSALRPDTQYF.

This chain links TRBV11-3 with TRBJ2-3, with D perhaps TRBD2 (5 bases). V was trimmed by 5 bases and J by 0 bases, leaving 15 bases between them. This CDR3 contains 16 residues. Germline assignment: CDR1 SGHNT and CDR2 YENEEA. CDR3 protein: CASSGPAGKSTDTQYF. In DNA form, the CDR3 reads TGTGCCAGCAGCGGCCCGGCCGGGAAGAGCACAGATACGCAGTATTTT.

The chain recombines TRBV7-9 with TRBJ1-5; tentatively, D is TRBD1 (6 bases). V was cut by 1 base and J by 6 bases, with 13 bases left in between. This CDR3 is built from 15 residues. The germline V gene has CDR1 SEHNR and CDR2 FQNEAQ (reference sequence). The CDR3 loop reads CASSLGWGAGQPQHF. For the CDR3, the DNA is TGTGCCAGCAGCTTAGGGTGGGGGGCAGGTCAGCCCCAGCATTTT.

The gene calls are TRBV12-3 or TRBV12-4 and TRBJ2-6; D not resolved. V lost 3 bases to trimming and J lost 1 base, with 7 bases between them. The length of the CDR3 is 15 residues. CDR3 residues: CASSLIKSGANVLTF. The CDR3 DNA reads as TGTGCCAGCAGTTTGATAAAATCTGGGGCCAACGTCCTGACTTTC.

The chain joins TRBV12-3 or TRBV12-4 to TRBJ1-5; no firm D call. V was shortened by 5 bases and J by 4 bases, with 15 bases between the two germline ends. The CDR3 spans 15 residues. The CDR3 bases are TGTGCCAGCAGTGCCCGGGGAGGCTTAAATCAGCCCCAGCATTTT. This sequence encodes CASSARGGLNQPQHF.

The CDR3 nucleotides read TGTGCCAGCAGGAGACCCGAGACAACAGGGCGGAACACTGAAGCTTTCTTT. Its translation: CASRRPETTGRNTEAFF. This chain links TRBV28 with TRBJ1-1, with a possible D match to TRBD1 (6 bases). This CDR3 contains 17 residues. Trimming took 6 bases from V and 1 from J, leaving 21 bases between them. Looked up from germline, CDR1 is MDHEN and CDR2 is SYDVKM.

V usage is TRBV28 and J usage is TRBJ2-7; D might be TRBD1 or TRBD2, each matching 5 bases. The CDR3 runs to 13 residues. V lost 3 bases and J lost 6, with 12 bases in between. CDR1 is MDHEN, CDR2 SYDVKM, per germline. The CDR3 coding sequence is TGTGCCAGCAGTTTCGGGGCCCTTAGCGAGCAGTACTTC. This translates into CASSFGALSEQYF.

J is TRBJ2-5 and V is TRBV7-8; 13 nucleotides agree with TRBD2. The CDR3 is made up of 19 amino acids. The germline gives CDR1 SGHVS, CDR2 FQNEAQ. V was pared by 5 bases and J by 5 bases, with 17 bases of the junction left unmatched. The CDR3 sequence: CASSPGLALAGGTLETQYF. The CDR3 nucleotides read TGTGCCAGCAGCCCCGGCCTGGCACTAGCGGGGGGGACACTTGAGACCCAGTACTTC.

The CDR3 region has the DNA TGTGCCAGCAGCCAAGCACTAGCGCCCTCCTACAATGAGCAGTTCTTC. The encoded protein is CASSQALAPSYNEQFF. The genes are TRBV4-2 and TRBJ2-1; 7 bases align to TRBD2. J was trimmed by 0 bases and V by 1 base; bases with no gene match: 3. Germline V gene sequence: CDR1 LGHNA, CDR2 YNFKEQ. The CDR3 consists of 16 residues.